This T cell receptor beta chain was sequenced in a study of blood T cell repertoires in COVID-19. Study context: Whether acute or convalescent, the COVID-19 samples came from the United States, Italy and Spain. T cells, B-cell-depleted T cells, or PBMCs provided the cDNA or gDNA that served as material.

The length of the CDR3 is 15 residues. Germline V gene data show CDR1 as SGHDT and CDR2 as YYEEEE. V was cut by 4 bases and J by 4 bases, with 17 bases left in between. Seattle's cohort entered during active infection and was followed longitudinally. Generated by immunoSEQ multiplex PCR, the TCRdb table keeps only in-frame clones and is missing some. The sample has over 90,000 clones; roughly 89% are singletons. This TCR derives from a woman aged 45-59 years with COVID-19, enrolled during active disease. The sample comprised peripheral blood. The chain links TRBV5-6 to TRBJ1-1; tentative D call: TRBD1 (5 bases). CDR3 sequence reads: CASSQAGPGGTEAFF. Written as DNA, the CDR3 is TGTGCCAGCAGCCAAGCGGGCCCTGGGGGCACTGAAGCTTTCTTT.